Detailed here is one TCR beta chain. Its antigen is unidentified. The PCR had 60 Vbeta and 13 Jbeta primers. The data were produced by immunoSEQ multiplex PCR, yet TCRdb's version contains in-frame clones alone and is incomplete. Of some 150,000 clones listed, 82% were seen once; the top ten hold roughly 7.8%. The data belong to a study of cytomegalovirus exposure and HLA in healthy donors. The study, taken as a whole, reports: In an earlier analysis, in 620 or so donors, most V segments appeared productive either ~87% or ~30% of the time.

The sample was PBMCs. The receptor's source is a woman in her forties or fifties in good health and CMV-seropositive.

The CDR3 DNA sequence: TGTGCCAGCCGGGCGGGAAGCAATCAGCCCCAGCATTTT. This gives the protein CASRAGSNQPQHF. This sequence joins TRBV6-5 and TRBJ1-5; D is unclear. The CDR3 covers 13 residues. Germline V CDR1 and CDR2: MNHEY, SVGAGI. V shed 8 bases and J shed 1 base, with 9 bases lying between them.